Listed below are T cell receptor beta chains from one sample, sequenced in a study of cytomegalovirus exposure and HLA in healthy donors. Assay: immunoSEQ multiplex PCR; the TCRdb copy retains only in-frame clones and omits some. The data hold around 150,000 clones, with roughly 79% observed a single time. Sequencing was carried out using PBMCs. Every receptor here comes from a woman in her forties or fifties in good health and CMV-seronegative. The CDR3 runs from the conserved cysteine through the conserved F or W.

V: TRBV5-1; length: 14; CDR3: CASSPGTGYNEQFF
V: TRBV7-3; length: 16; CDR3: CASSHGGGGITDTQYF
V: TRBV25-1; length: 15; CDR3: CASSEYGGDQETQYF
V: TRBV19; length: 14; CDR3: CASSIASAGNTIYF
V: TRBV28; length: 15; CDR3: CASSFWTRSTDTQYF
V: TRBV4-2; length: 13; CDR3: CASSEGGNQPQHF
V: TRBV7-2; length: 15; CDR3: CASSTGGAGNQPQHF
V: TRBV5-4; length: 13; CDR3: CASSYDRDQPQHF
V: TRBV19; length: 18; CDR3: CASSRRTPPTGTGLGYTF
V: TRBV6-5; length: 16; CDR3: CASSYEGTPSTDTQYF
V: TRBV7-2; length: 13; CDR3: CASSFGTDREAFF
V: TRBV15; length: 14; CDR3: CATSRGGEGYGYTF
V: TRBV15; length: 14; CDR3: CATSSRQGNYGYTF
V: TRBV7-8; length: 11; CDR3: CASSLGGEAFF
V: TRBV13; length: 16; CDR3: CASSSRLAGIQETQYF
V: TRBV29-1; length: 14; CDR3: CSVEASGGVYEQYF
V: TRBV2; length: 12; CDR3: CASSSSSYEQYF
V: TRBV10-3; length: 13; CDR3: CAISAPRDRKAFF
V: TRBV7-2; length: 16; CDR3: CASSRTGGVSGNTIYF
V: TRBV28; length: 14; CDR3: CASSPGGVPNGYTF
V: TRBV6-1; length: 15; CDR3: CASSEGVRGNYGYTF
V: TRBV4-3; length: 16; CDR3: CASSQDSTGRFTEAFF
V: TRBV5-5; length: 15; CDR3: CASSLKTGKNEKLFF
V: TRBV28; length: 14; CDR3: CASRAAIPGRSYTF
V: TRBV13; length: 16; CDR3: CASSSREGTGLGEQYF
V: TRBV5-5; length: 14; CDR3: CASSLGATGNTIYF
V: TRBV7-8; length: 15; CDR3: CASSLAGEVLETQYF
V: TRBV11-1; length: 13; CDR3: CASSFQGFNEQYF
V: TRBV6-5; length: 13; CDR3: CASRLRQGDGYTF
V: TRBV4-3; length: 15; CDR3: CASSQGERGFDTQYF
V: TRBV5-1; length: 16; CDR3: CASSLDGGTGADTQYF
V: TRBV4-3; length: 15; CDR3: CASSHRGGTYNEQFF
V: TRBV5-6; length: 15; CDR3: CASSLSQTSGSLQYF
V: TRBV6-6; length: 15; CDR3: CASSFRTGAEEKLFF
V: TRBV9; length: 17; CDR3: CASSVGVTSGSKETQYF
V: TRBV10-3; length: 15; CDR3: CATRAGDGWGNEQFF
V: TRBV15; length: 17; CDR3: CATSSPGGPLGGTEAFF
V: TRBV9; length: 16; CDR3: CASSVGGRGNQETQYF
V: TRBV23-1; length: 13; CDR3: CASSQSRDIVAFF
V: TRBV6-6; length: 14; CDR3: CASSGYRVADTQYF
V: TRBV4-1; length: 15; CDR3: CASSQAGQGNTEAFF
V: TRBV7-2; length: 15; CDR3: CASSLWGTSHNEQFF
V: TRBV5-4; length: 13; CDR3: CATSNGGTDTQYF
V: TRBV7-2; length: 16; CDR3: CASSLGGGIPTDTQYF
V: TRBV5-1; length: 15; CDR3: CASSLDGTGNEKLFF
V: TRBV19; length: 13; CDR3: CASSIAGGTEAFF
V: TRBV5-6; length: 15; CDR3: CASSLVQGLGAEAFF
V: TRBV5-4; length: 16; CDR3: CASSIQGSPYNSPLHF
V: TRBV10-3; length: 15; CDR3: CAIRTSLLNTDTQYF
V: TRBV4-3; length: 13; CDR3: CASSRSLQYTQYF
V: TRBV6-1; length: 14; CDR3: CASSDLRTNEKLFF
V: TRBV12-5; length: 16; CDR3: CASGSQTGGRVYGYTF
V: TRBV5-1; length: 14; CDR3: CASSKGTGSTEQYF
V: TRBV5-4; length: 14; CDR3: CASSLGYRVAEAFF
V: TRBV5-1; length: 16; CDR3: CASSTGASGSLAEQFF